Listed here is a single T cell receptor beta chain. This specimen comes from a study of T cell changes during pregnancy in multiple sclerosis. The germline V gene encodes CDR1 GTSNPN and CDR2 SVGIG (reference sequence). Between the trimmed V and J ends, which lost 0 bases and 4 bases, there was a span of 12 bases. This CDR3 has 14 amino acids. The data were produced by immunoSEQ multiplex PCR, yet TCRdb's version contains in-frame clones alone and is incomplete. The sample records some 60,000 clones, roughly 87% being singletons. This TCR came from a female donor in good health, enrolled as a control in a pregnancy study. The gene calls are TRBV30 and TRBJ1-1; D possibly corresponds to TRBD1 (5 bases). The sample here was peripheral blood, taken in the third trimester of pregnancy. The CDR3 spells CAWSVVRGSTEAFF. The CDR3 coding sequence is TGTGCCTGGAGTGTGGTACGGGGGAGCACTGAAGCTTTCTTT.